The rows below give T cell receptor beta chains drawn from one sample of a study of vaccination and CD4 T cells after COVID-19. MiXCR, run by TCRdb on the PCR reads, gives a single entry per CDR3 protein. The top ten clones hold about a quarter of a sample with 11,000 or so distinct CDR3 sequences, around 30% of them seen once. No cognate antigen is known for these TCRs. The sequenced sample was cultured CD4+ T cells from blood. These receptors all stem from a human donor with COVID-19. The CDR3 runs from the conserved cysteine through the conserved F or W. A D gene is named only where the DNA matches it firmly. Expanded clones get a size class; other rows say once, few or many, or leave the size out.

v_call,d_call,j_call,clone_size,cdr3_length,cdr3_nt,cdr3_aa
TRBV7-2,-,TRBJ1-2,few,15,TGTGCCAGCAGCTTAGCCAGTAGGACAGCTGATGGCTACACCTTC,CASSLASRTADGYTF
TRBV11-3,TRBD2,TRBJ2-1,-,15,TGTGCCAGCAGCCCTACAGCGGGGCCCTACAATGAGCAGTTCTTC,CASSPTAGPYNEQFF
TRBV7-9,-,TRBJ2-5,-,15,TGTGCCAGCAGCCCGATCAGGGGGGGGAGGGAGACCCAGTACTTC,CASSPIRGGRETQYF
TRBV5-6,-,TRBJ2-7,-,13,TGTACCAGCAGCGAGAAGGGGATATACGAGCAGTACTTC,CTSSEKGIYEQYF
TRBV24-1,-,TRBJ2-3,few,16,TGTGCCACCAGTGATCCCGGGGGCTTCGGCACAGATACGCAGTATTTT,CATSDPGGFGTDTQYF
TRBV10-1,TRBD1,TRBJ1-1,few,14,TGCGCCAGCAGTCTTGGACAGGGGAACACTGAAGCTTTCTTT,CASSLGQGNTEAFF
TRBV7-3,TRBD1,TRBJ2-3,few,12,TGTGCCAGCAGCGGCCGGGACAGGGAACAGTATTTT,CASSGRDREQYF
TRBV6-5,TRBD1,TRBJ2-4,few,16,TGTGCCAGCAGTTATCTACCTAGACAGGGGGAAAACATTCAGTACTTC,CASSYLPRQGENIQYF
TRBV5-4,-,TRBJ2-7,-,14,TGTGCCAGCAGCACGAAACAGGGCTCCTACGAGCAGTACTTC,CASSTKQGSYEQYF
TRBV15,-,TRBJ1-5,few,17,TGTGCCACCAGCAGTCGTCTCGGGGGGCGGGCTAATCAGCCCCAGCATTTT,CATSSRLGGRANQPQHF
TRBV7-2,TRBD1,TRBJ1-1,few,15,TGTGCCAGCAGCCCGGGGACAGGGGGAAGGGCTGAAGCTTTCTTT,CASSPGTGGRAEAFF
TRBV27,TRBD1,TRBJ2-7,few,14,TGTGCCAGCAGTTGGGGGACAGGGGCCTACGAGCAGTACTTC,CASSWGTGAYEQYF
TRBV7-9,-,TRBJ2-3,-,12,TGTGCCAGCAGCTACCCGACAGATACGCAGTATTTT,CASSYPTDTQYF
TRBV20-1,-,TRBJ1-5,-,14,TGCAGTGCTAGTTCAGGGGAGGGAGGTCAGCCCCAGCATTTT,CSASSGEGGQPQHF
TRBV2,-,TRBJ1-6,few,15,TGTGCCAGCAAAGACCGGAGCTCCTATAATTCACCCCTCCACTTT,CASKDRSSYNSPLHF
TRBV6-1,-,TRBJ1-5,few,13,TGTGCCAGCAAATCGAGGGGAAATCAGCCCCAGCATTTT,CASKSRGNQPQHF
TRBV7-2,-,TRBJ2-5,few,13,TGTGCCAGCAGCTGGGGCCCGCAAGAGACCCAGTACTTC,CASSWGPQETQYF
TRBV6-5,-,TRBJ2-2,-,12,TGTGCCAGCAGTTTAGGCACCGGGGAGCTGTTTTTT,CASSLGTGELFF
TRBV7-6,-,TRBJ2-2,few,17,TGTGCCAGCAGCCCCCTGGGTGGGGTAGTGAACACCGGGGAGCTGTTTTTT,CASSPLGGVVNTGELFF
TRBV20-1,TRBD1,TRBJ1-2,-,12,TGCAGTGCAGAACAGGGGCGCGATGGCTACACCTTC,CSAEQGRDGYTF
TRBV27,-,TRBJ1-6,few,16,TGTGCCAGCAGCACACCTCCGGGGGTTGGGGATTCACCCCTCCACTTT,CASSTPPGVGDSPLHF
TRBV27,TRBD1,TRBJ1-2,-,15,TGTGCCAGCAGTGGGACAGGCCAAGCTAACTATGGCTACACCTTC,CASSGTGQANYGYTF